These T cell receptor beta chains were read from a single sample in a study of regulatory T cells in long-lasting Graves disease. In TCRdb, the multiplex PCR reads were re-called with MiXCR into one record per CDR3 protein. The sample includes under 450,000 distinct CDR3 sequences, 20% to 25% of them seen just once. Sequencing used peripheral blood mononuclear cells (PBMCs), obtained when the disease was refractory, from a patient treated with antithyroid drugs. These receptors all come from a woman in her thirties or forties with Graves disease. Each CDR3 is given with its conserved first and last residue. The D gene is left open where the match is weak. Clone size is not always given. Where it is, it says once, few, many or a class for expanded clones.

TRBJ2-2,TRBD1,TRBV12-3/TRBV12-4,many,TGTGCCAGCAGTCCCTCGGGACAGGGGAACACCGGGGAGCTGTTTTTT,CASSPSGQGNTGELFF
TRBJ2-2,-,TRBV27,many,TGTGCCAGCAGTTCGTACAGGAACACCGGGGAGCTGTTTTTT,CASSSYRNTGELFF
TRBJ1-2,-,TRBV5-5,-,TGTGCCAGCAGCTTTTACGGGCAGGGCGACCTTTCTTTCTATGGCTACACCTTC,CASSFYGQGDLSFYGYTF
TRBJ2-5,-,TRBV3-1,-,TGTGCCAGCAGCCAGGCCGAGCGTTGGTTACAAGAGACCCAGTACTTC,CASSQAERWLQETQYF
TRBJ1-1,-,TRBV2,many,TGTGCCAGTACGGGACACTTGAACACTGAAGCTTTCTTT,CASTGHLNTEAFF
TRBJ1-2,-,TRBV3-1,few,TGTGCCAGCAGCCAAGTGGAAGGGGATCGCGGCTACACCTTC,CASSQVEGDRGYTF
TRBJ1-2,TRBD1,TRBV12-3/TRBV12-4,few,TGTGCCACCACAGGGGATTTCTATGGCTACACCTTC,CATTGDFYGYTF
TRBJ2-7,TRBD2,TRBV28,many,TGTGCCAGCAGTTCCTCGGGACTAGCGGGAGGGTGGGAGCAGTACTTC,CASSSSGLAGGWEQYF
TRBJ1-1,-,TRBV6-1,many,TGTGCCAGCAGTGAAGCGCTTCGACCGAACACTGAAGCTTTCTTT,CASSEALRPNTEAFF
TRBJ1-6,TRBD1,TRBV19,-,TGTGCCAGTAGTAGCTACGGGACAGGGGTTTCACCCCTCCACTTT,CASSSYGTGVSPLHF
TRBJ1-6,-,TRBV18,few,TGTGCCAGCTCTTCCGGGACCGCCCGCAATTCACCCCTCCACTTT,CASSSGTARNSPLHF
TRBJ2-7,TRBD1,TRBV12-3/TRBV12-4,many,TGTGCCAGCAGTTTAATAGGACAGGGTATCCACGAGCAGTACTTC,CASSLIGQGIHEQYF
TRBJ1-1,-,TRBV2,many,TGTGCCAGCAGCTTTCGGACAGCCTACACTGAAGCTTTCTTT,CASSFRTAYTEAFF
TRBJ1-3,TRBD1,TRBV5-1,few,TGCGCCAGCAGCCCAGGACAGGGAGTCTCTGGAAACACCATATATTTT,CASSPGQGVSGNTIYF
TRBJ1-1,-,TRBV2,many,TGTGCCAGCAGTGATGGCTGGCAAGCTTTCTTT,CASSDGWQAFF
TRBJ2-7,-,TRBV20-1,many,TGCAGTGCTCGTCGCTGGGGTCACGAGCAGTACTTC,CSARRWGHEQYF
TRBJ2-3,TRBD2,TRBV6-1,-,TGTGCCAGCAGTGAGTTTAGCGGGGACGTGACAGATACGCAGTATTTT,CASSEFSGDVTDTQYF
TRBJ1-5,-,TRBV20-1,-,TGCAGTGCTAGAGGTGCTCTGGGGAAGGAACAGCCCCAGCATTTT,CSARGALGKEQPQHF
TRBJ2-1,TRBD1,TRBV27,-,TGTGCCAGCAGCTTTTTCCCCAAATGGACAGGCTCCTACAATGAGCAGTTCTTC,CASSFFPKWTGSYNEQFF
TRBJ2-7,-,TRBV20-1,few,TGCAGTGCCCGCCCCGGTGGTTCCCGTGGGCAGTACTTC,CSARPGGSRGQYF
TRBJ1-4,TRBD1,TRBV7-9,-,TGTGCCAGCAGTCGAACGCCGGGACAGGGAACGGAAAAACTGTTTTTT,CASSRTPGQGTEKLFF
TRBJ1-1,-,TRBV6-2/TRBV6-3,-,TGTGCCACAAGGTCAGACCTATGGAACACTGAAGCTTTCTTT,CATRSDLWNTEAFF
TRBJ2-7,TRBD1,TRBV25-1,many,TGTGCCAGCAGTGACCGGGACAGGCCTCACGAGCAGTACTTC,CASSDRDRPHEQYF
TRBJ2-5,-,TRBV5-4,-,TGTGCCAGCAGCTTGGGACAGTTTCGGGAGCGCCAAGAGACCCAGTACTTC,CASSLGQFRERQETQYF
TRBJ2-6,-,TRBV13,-,TGTGCCAGCAGCTCTCAGGAGGGCTCTGGGGCCAACGTCCTGACTTTC,CASSSQEGSGANVLTF